This TCR beta chain was profiled in a study of CD8+ T cells in alopecia areata. Regarding the study as a whole: An increase in clonality over normal scalp was evident in lesional scalp, especially alopecia totalis/universalis. Resident alphabeta T cells of normal skin are also sequenced in scalp samples.

In alopecia areata patients, both lesional scalp punch biopsies and peripheral blood were collected. The researchers isolated CD4+ and CD8+ T cells from PBMCs by sorting. V lost 4 bases, J lost 2 bases, and 15 bases lay in between. This CDR3 contains 16 residues. Germline lookup yields CDR1 LNHDA and CDR2 SQIVND (reference sequence). Sequencing relied on a cDNA template that was reverse transcribed from extracted RNA. Libraries were prepared by immunoSEQ multiplex PCR; TCRdb keeps only in-frame clonotypes and omits some of them. The sample yields about 160,000 clones, about 90% seen once. About this clone: The antigen remains unidentified.

The gene calls are TRBV19 and TRBJ2-1; D may match TRBD1 or TRBD2 (5 bases each). Specimen: CD8+ T cells sorted from blood, collected at week 0. The source is a human donor with alopecia areata. The CDR3 DNA is TGTGCCAGTAGTAAATCTCCGGGACCAACCTACAATGAGCAGTTCTTC. Translating it yields CASSKSPGPTYNEQFF.